Below are 4 T cell receptor beta chains sequenced from a single sample in a study of T-cell memory formation after mild COVID-19. TCRdb itself ran the 5' RACE reads through MiXCR, one entry per CDR3 protein. The table lists about 610,000 distinct CDR3 sequences, around a sixth of them singletons. Sequences were obtained from PBMCs or a T cell subset sorted from them (not recorded which). Receptor source: an adult woman who had mild COVID-19 (a few samples of this study predate the infection). Cell type and time point are not known.

The J gene is TRBJ2-7, the V gene TRBV5-5; 8 bases map to TRBD1. V lost 4 bases and J lost 3; bases outside the gene matches: 9. Germline V gives CDR1 SGHKS, CDR2 YYEKEE (reference sequence). This CDR3 has 15 residues. CDR3 in amino acids: CASSNPGQVSYEQYF. As DNA, the CDR3 is TGTGCCAGCAGCAACCCGGGACAGGTGAGCTACGAGCAGTACTTC. Full variable domain (outside the CDR3, taken from reference TRBV5-5 and TRBJ2-7): DAGVTQSPTHLIKTRGQQVTLRCSPISGHKSVSWYQQVLGQGPQFIFQYYEKEERGRGNFPDRFSARQFPNYSSELNVNALLLGDSALYLCASSNPGQVSYEQYFGPGTRLTVT.

This clonotype was counted a few times. V gene TRBV5-1 combines with J gene TRBJ2-2; tentative D call: TRBD2 (6 bases). This CDR3 has 18 amino acids. The V end was cut by 3 bases, the J end by 0 bases, with 18 bases between. Per germline, CDR1 SGHRS and CDR2 YFSETQ. CDR3 sequence: CASSYFPTGLTNTGELFF. The CDR3 DNA follows: TGCGCCAGCAGCTATTTCCCCACGGGACTGACGAACACCGGGGAGCTGTTTTTT.

This clonotype was picked up a small number of times. The genes are TRBV15 and TRBJ2-2, with 8 bases matching TRBD1. Germline V gene lookup returns CDR1 LNHNV and CDR2 YYDKDF (reference sequence). CDR3 length equals 16 residues. The V gene end was trimmed by 2 bases and the J gene end by 4 bases; junction bases not matched to a gene: 6. CDR3 sequence reads: CATSRPGQGVTGELFF. The CDR3 DNA follows: TGTGCCACCAGCAGACCCGGACAGGGTGTCACCGGGGAGCTGTTTTTT.

The table lists this clonotype with many counts. V usage is TRBV5-1 and J usage is TRBJ1-5, with TRBD1 identical over 8 bases. There are 15 residues in the CDR3. Germline values: CDR1 SGHRS, CDR2 YFSETQ. V dropped 3 bases and J dropped 1; count of bases not matched to a gene: 3. The CDR3 DNA sequence: TGCGCCAGCAGCTCGACAGGGGAAAGCAATCAGCCCCAGCATTTT. The encoded protein is CASSSTGESNQPQHF.